This T cell receptor beta chain originates from a study of shared clonotypes between healthy human individuals. On the study more broadly: Plates per donor: three CD4 naive, three CD4 memory, two CD8 naive, one CD8 memory.

Data came from immunoSEQ multiplex PCR; TCRdb stores just in-frame clones and leaves some out. The table has around 2.5 million clones, more than 85% seen once. CDR1 is MNHEY, CDR2 SMNVEV, per germline (reference sequence). CDR3 length equals 16 residues. Trimming took 6 bases from V and 2 from J; bases not matched to a gene: 13. The source is a man aged 18 to 35 in good health. Some clones in this sample may be carry-over from other donors' samples. The chain joins TRBV27 to TRBJ2-7; 7 bases line up with TRBD2. The sample consisted of naive CD4+ T cells from PBMCs. Subset reported: CD45RA+ positively selected. DNA of the CDR3: TGTGCCAGCAGGCTCCCGGGGGGAGTCGGGCCCTACGAGCAGTACTTC. Amino acid sequence: CASRLPGGVGPYEQYF.